This entry lists 26 T cell receptor beta chains sequenced from one sample in a study of T-cell reconstitution after alpha-beta-depleted transplantation in children. What these receptors recognize is not known. Study-level results: T-cell numbers and diversity, one year after transplant, stemmed largely from T cells that were newly produced.

Unique molecular identifiers were incorporated when the TCRbeta library was constructed. Via MiXCR, TCRdb re-called the PCR reads, giving one row per CDR3 protein. The sample yields hundreds of thousands of distinct CDR3 sequences, just over 7.5% seen once. The source material was peripheral blood, sampled 360 days after TCRalphabeta/CD19-depleted stem cell transplant. All receptors derive from a female patient between 2 and 15 years old who had a stem cell transplant for Fanconi anemia, so the T cells may come from the graft donor.

This clonotype has more than one count but fewer than ten. This rearrangement joins TRBV11-2 to TRBJ2-1; D is unclear. This CDR3 is 14 amino acids long. CDR1 is SGHAT and CDR2 is FQNNGV in the germline V gene. V was trimmed by 5 bases and J by 4 bases, leaving 12 bases between them. CDR3 nucleotides: TGTGCCAGCAGCGCCCGGGCCTTATACAATGAGCAGTTCTTC. Its protein product is CASSARALYNEQFF.

The table lists this clonotype with many counts. V gene TRBV28 combines with J gene TRBJ1-2, with 7 bases lining up with TRBD1. V shed 7 bases, J shed 2 bases, and the junction held 7 bases outside the gene matches. CDR1 MDHEN and CDR2 SYDVKM come from the germline V gene. The CDR3 spans 14 residues. The CDR3 spells CASTSGTVNYGYTF. The CDR3 DNA sequence: TGTGCCAGCACTTCCGGGACAGTGAACTATGGCTACACCTTC.

This clonotype was picked up many times. This rearrangement joins TRBV5-1 to TRBJ2-7, with 7 bases fitting TRBD1. This CDR3 is 14 amino acids long. In germline, CDR1 is SGHRS, CDR2 YFSETQ. V lost 7 bases, J lost 2 bases, and 9 bases stayed unmatched. The CDR3 spells CASWTGITPYEQYF. The CDR3 nucleotides read TGCGCCAGCTGGACAGGTATAACACCCTACGAGCAGTACTTC. The whole variable domain, filled in from reference TRBV5-1 and TRBJ2-7, reads KAGVTQTPRYLIKTRGQQVTLSCSPISGHRSVSWYQQTPGQGLQFLFEYFSETQRNKGNFPGRFSGRQFSNSRSEMNVSTLELGDSALYLCASWTGITPYEQYFGPGTRLTVT.

The chain links TRBV3-1 to TRBJ1-1; D is undetermined. Germline V lookup: CDR1 LGHDT, CDR2 YNNKEL (reference sequence). CDR3 size: 14 residues. Deletions cut 0 bases from V and 5 bases from J, with 10 bases between. The CDR3 DNA reads TGTGCCAGCAGCCAAGAAGCCCGGGGTACTGAAGCTTTCTTT. Its protein product is CASSQEARGTEAFF.

This clonotype was detected many times. The V and J genes are TRBV28 and TRBJ1-1; 7 bases align to TRBD1. This CDR3 comprises 15 residues. V gave up 4 bases and J gave up 3 bases; unmatched junction bases: 8. The germline V gene encodes CDR1 MDHEN and CDR2 SYDVKM. The chain's CDR3 is CASSSPTGWDTEAFF. CDR3 coding DNA: TGTGCCAGCAGTTCCCCGACAGGGTGGGACACTGAAGCTTTCTTT.

The chain employs TRBV7-9 and TRBJ2-3, with D tentatively TRBD2 (6 bases). Germline loops: CDR1 SEHNR, CDR2 FQNEAQ (reference sequence). The CDR3 consists of 14 residues. The germline V and J ends were trimmed by 3 bases and 6 bases, with 13 bases remaining between them. CDR3 bases: TGTGCCAGCAGCTTGACGGGAGTTGGGGATACGCAGTATTTT. Protein sequence: CASSLTGVGDTQYF.

In DNA, the CDR3 is TGTGCCTGGAGTGTACTGGGATACGAGCAGTACTTC. Protein: CAWSVLGYEQYF. The rearrangement joins TRBV30 to TRBJ2-7; D unresolved. This CDR3 spans 12 amino acids. The germline V gene encodes CDR1 GTSNPN and CDR2 SVGIG (reference sequence). The V end lost 0 bases, the J end lost 4 bases, and 7 bases lay between the germline ends.

This clonotype was seen at least ten times. This chain joins TRBV15 and TRBJ2-1; 11 nucleotides line up with TRBD2. The CDR3 covers 17 residues. The V segment lost 0 bases and the J segment 4 bases; nucleotides outside the gene matches: 5. Germline CDR1 is LNHNV and CDR2 is YYDKDF (reference sequence). CDR3 sequence (DNA): TGTGCCACCAGCAGAGACTCCGGGACTAGCGGATACAATGAGCAGTTCTTC. Translating it yields CATSRDSGTSGYNEQFF.

This clonotype was counted many times. For the CDR3, the DNA is TGTGCCAGCAGCTTAGTGTCCTCTAGCCCTGGCACAGATACGCAGTATTTT. Its protein is CASSLVSSSPGTDTQYF. The rearrangement joins TRBV7-6 to TRBJ2-3, with D perhaps TRBD2 (5 bases). Trimming cost V 1 base and J 1 base, with 15 bases left between them. Looked up from germline, CDR1 is SGHVS and CDR2 is FNYEAQ. This CDR3 region has 17 residues. Full variable domain (remainder filled in from reference TRBV7-6 and TRBJ2-3): GAGVSQSPRYKVTKRGQDVALRCDPISGHVSLYWYRQALGQGPEFLTYFNYEAQQDKSGLPNDRFSAERPEGSISTLTIQRTEQRDSAMYRCASSLVSSSPGTDTQYFGPGTRLTVL.

J is TRBJ2-7 and V is TRBV21-1. TRBV21-1 is a listed pseudogene. The CDR3 spans 11 residues. The CDR3 nucleotides are TGTGCCAGCAGCGAGAGGTGCGAGCAGTACGTC. It translates to CASSERCEQYV.

The rearrangement uses TRBV5-1 and TRBJ1-1, with unresolved D. The CDR3 covers 15 residues. Germline V lookup: CDR1 SGHRS, CDR2 YFSETQ. Trimming cost V 0 bases and J 1 base, with 10 bases left between them. CDR3 region: CASSLGPGSNTEAFF. CDR3 DNA sequence: TGCGCCAGCAGCTTGGGTCCGGGGTCGAACACTGAAGCTTTCTTT.

The gene calls are TRBV5-5 and TRBJ2-5, with a possible D match to TRBD2 (6 bases). Germline V gene data show CDR1 as SGHKS and CDR2 as YYEKEE (reference sequence). V dropped 0 bases and J dropped 2 bases, with 11 bases sitting between them. The CDR3 runs to 15 residues. DNA for the CDR3: TGTGCCAGCAGCTTGGAGGCCGGGAGACAAGAGACCCAGTACTTC. As protein: CASSLEAGRQETQYF.

This clonotype has ten or more counts. V gene TRBV9 combines with J gene TRBJ1-1, with D unclear. The germline V and J ends were trimmed by 0 bases and 1 base, with 10 bases remaining between them. Germline loops: CDR1 SGDLS, CDR2 YYNGEE. The CDR3 covers 15 residues. CDR3 protein: CASSVGALRNTEAFF. CDR3 nucleotide sequence: TGTGCCAGCAGCGTAGGGGCCCTTCGGAACACTGAAGCTTTCTTT.

This clonotype was seen many times. J is TRBJ1-6 and V is TRBV7-3; tentative D call: TRBD1 (5 bases). The germline V and J ends were trimmed by 2 bases and 10 bases, with 15 bases remaining between them. From germline, CDR1 is SGHTA and CDR2 FQGTGA. The length of the CDR3 is 15 residues. The CDR3: CASSLGSQGGSPLHF. CDR3 in DNA: TGTGCCAGCAGCTTAGGTTCGCAGGGTGGCTCACCCCTCCACTTT.

V is TRBV5-1 and J is TRBJ2-3; tentative D call: TRBD2 (7 bases). This CDR3 spans 14 amino acids. Germline V gene lookup returns CDR1 SGHRS and CDR2 YFSETQ. V was shortened by 3 bases and J by 4 bases, with 12 bases between the two germline ends. In DNA, the CDR3 is TGCGCCAGCAGCTCCGGGGGGCTAGCAGATACGCAGTATTTT. The encoded protein is CASSSGGLADTQYF.

In this sample, this clonotype turned up many times. The chain combines TRBV15 with TRBJ1-2; D gene ambiguous. Trimming took off 5 bases at V and 4 bases at J, with 11 bases between the two ends. CDR1 LNHNV and CDR2 YYDKDF come from the germline V gene (reference sequence). The CDR3 covers 13 residues. The CDR3 DNA is TGTGCCACCAGCCCGGGCAGGAGCTATGGCTACACCTTC. Translated: CATSPGRSYGYTF.

This clonotype was observed a few times. The V call is TRBV10-3, the J call TRBJ2-3, with D possibly TRBD2 on 7 matching bases. The CDR3 consists of 15 residues. CDR1 and CDR2 (germline): ENHRY, SYGVKD. V was cut by 7 bases and J by 4 bases, with 18 bases left in between. This chain's CDR3 is CAIKSSKGGADTQYF. Here the CDR3 DNA reads TGTGCCATCAAATCCTCCAAGGGGGGGGCAGATACGCAGTATTTT.

J is TRBJ1-1 and V is TRBV18; D is ambiguous. The germline CDR1 and CDR2 sequences are KGHSH and LQKENI. Trimming took 2 bases from V and 4 from J, leaving 8 bases between them. The length of the CDR3 is 13 residues. The CDR3 loop reads CASSPRVRTEAFF. The CDR3 DNA reads as TGTGCCAGCTCACCAAGGGTCCGCACTGAAGCTTTCTTT.

At least ten counts were recorded for this clonotype. The chain uses TRBV7-9 and TRBJ2-7; a possible D gene is TRBD1 (6 bases). Per germline, CDR1 SEHNR and CDR2 FQNEAQ (reference sequence). The CDR3 is 17 residues long. V was pared by 1 base and J by 4 bases, with 20 bases between. The CDR3 DNA sequence: TGTGCCAGCAGCTTAGTTTTAGGTACAGGGCCTGGTTACGAGCAGTACTTC. It is translated as CASSLVLGTGPGYEQYF. The full variable domain, in which reference TRBV7-9 and TRBJ2-7 provide the parts outside the CDR3, is DTGVSQNPRHKITKRGQNVTFRCDPISEHNRLYWYRQTLGQGPEFLTYFQNEAQLEKSRLLSDRFSAERPKGSFSTLEIQRTEQGDSAMYLCASSLVLGTGPGYEQYFGPGTRLTVT.

A few counts support this clonotype. The rearrangement uses TRBV11-1 and TRBJ2-2; D remains ambiguous. The CDR3 consists of 14 residues. V dropped 2 bases and J dropped 4 bases, with 8 bases sitting between them. The germline V gene encodes CDR1 SGHAT and CDR2 FQDESV (reference sequence). The DNA for the CDR3 is TGTGCCAGCAGCTTACTTGATTCCACCGGGGAGCTGTTTTTT. Its translation: CASSLLDSTGELFF.

This clonotype was seen many times. V and J are TRBV25-1 and TRBJ2-2; tentative D call: TRBD1 (5 bases). Trimming pared 3 bases from V and 4 bases from J, leaving 9 bases between. Germline CDR1 reads MGHDK; CDR2 reads SYGVNS. This CDR3 region has 14 residues. The CDR3 loop is CASSDVGVTGELFF. The CDR3 DNA reads as TGTGCCAGCAGTGATGTAGGGGTCACCGGGGAGCTGTTTTTT.

This chain connects TRBV9 to TRBJ2-4, with 9 bases matching TRBD2. The CDR3 runs 19 residues. In germline, CDR1 is SGDLS, CDR2 YYNGEE. V lost 0 bases, J lost 0 bases, and 10 bases stayed unmatched. CDR3 sequence (DNA): TGTGCCAGCAGCGTAGTTTTGCGCGGGAGGGCCTTAGCCAAAAACATTCAGTACTTC. Its protein product is CASSVVLRGRALAKNIQYF.

Details on this clonotype: With a much larger clone just one base away, this may be a read error. The chain couples TRBV5-6 to TRBJ2-7, with D tentatively TRBD2 (6 bases). The CDR3 loop spans 13 amino acids. Germline-derived CDR1 and CDR2 are SGHDT and YYEEEE. The CDR3 spells CASSFLSGYELYF. CDR3 nucleotide sequence: TGTGCCAGCAGCTTCCTTAGCGGCTACGAGCTGTACTTC. Based on the CDR3 plus reference TRBV5-6 and TRBJ2-7, the full variable domain is DAGVTQSPTHLIKTRGQQVTLRCSPKSGHDTVSWYQQALGQGPQFIFQYYEEEERQRGNFPDRFSGHQFPNYSSELNVNALLLGDSALYLCASSFLSGYELYFGPGTRLTVT.

This clonotype was counted at least ten times. The chain uses TRBV28 and TRBJ2-7, with D perhaps TRBD1 (6 bases). The V end lost 6 bases, the J end lost 2 bases, and 11 bases lay between the germline ends. This CDR3 spans 13 amino acids. Germline V gene sequence: CDR1 MDHEN, CDR2 SYDVKM. CDR3: CASRTGTPYEQYF. The CDR3 DNA is TGTGCCAGCAGAACCGGGACACCCTACGAGCAGTACTTC.

The chain carries TRBV28 and TRBJ1-2; no definite D call. The V gene's germline CDR1 is MDHEN and CDR2 SYDVKM. The V end was cut by 8 bases, the J end by 0 bases, with 16 bases between. This CDR3 region has 15 residues. The CDR3 is CASSSGMGTNYGYTF. The CDR3 nucleotides are TGTGCCAGCTCCAGTGGGATGGGGACTAACTATGGCTACACCTTC.

This clonotype showed up many times. The chain recombines TRBV27 with TRBJ2-4; weak D call: TRBD1 (6 bases). Deletions cut 5 bases from V and 0 bases from J, with 14 bases between. Germline-derived CDR1 and CDR2 are MNHEY and SMNVEV (reference sequence). The CDR3 sequence is 16 residues long. The CDR3 sequence: CASSPRQAIAKNIQYF. In nucleotides, the CDR3 is TGTGCCAGCAGTCCACGACAGGCGATAGCCAAAAACATTCAGTACTTC.